This entry describes one T cell receptor beta chain. This specimen belongs to a study of monozygotic twins with inflammatory bowel disease. From 3500 ng of total RNA, each TCR library was prepared. TCRdb re-called the 5' RACE reads and catalogs CDR3 proteins one per entry, DNA excluded. Recorded for this sample: more than 120,000 distinct CDR3 sequences. This CDR3 is 14 amino acids long. Germline V lookup: CDR1 MDHEN, CDR2 SYDVKM. The receptor comes from a human donor with ulcerative colitis or Crohn's disease, or a healthy co-twin of an affected twin (not recorded which). V usage is TRBV28 and J usage is TRBJ2-7; the D call of TRBD1 rests on TCRdb alone, since no DNA is present to check it. The sample consisted of blood. Here the CDR3 reads CASSFAGQLYEQYF.